This TCR beta chain was sequenced in a study of regulatory T cells in long-lasting Graves disease. General study findings and limits: For persistent Graves' patients, TCR diversity was lower than for newly diagnosed ones.

The table lists this clonotype with a few counts. Its matching antigen is unknown. Time point given: newly diagnosed GD, antithyroid drugs for less than 3 months. Researchers made the TCR library from RNA that was extracted from PBMCs. Patients hailed from an endocrinology department in Xi'an, China. The J segment lost 8 bases and the V segment lost 0 bases, leaving 7 bases of the junction unmatched. The V gene's germline CDR1 is MNHEY and CDR2 SVGAGI. The CDR3 runs to 15 residues. iRepertoire HTBI primers and Arm-PCR of CDR3 regions built TCR beta libraries. Each CDR3 protein is one row after TCRdb ran MiXCR on the multiplex PCR reads. The sample holds almost 450,000 distinct CDR3 sequences, about a sixth seen once. The data also belong to a second study, concerning T cells in Graves' hyperthyroidism and ophthalmopathy. That report adds: Researchers ran a first-round RT-PCR on the TCR CDR3 using the HTBI primer set. From stable hyperthyroidism, ophthalmopathy was set apart by a 13 V-J model.

Material: peripheral blood mononuclear cells (PBMCs), obtained at new diagnosis, from a patient treated with antithyroid drugs. The sequence came from a woman between 25 and 40 years old with Graves disease. This rearrangement joins TRBV6-5 to TRBJ2-1, with 7 positions matching TRBD1. The CDR3 bases are TGTGCCAGCAGTTACTCGGAGACAGGGTCCCATGAGCAGTTCTTC. This gives the protein CASSYSETGSHEQFF.